This TCR beta chain was identified in a study of shared clonotypes between healthy human individuals. About this clone: Its antigen is not identified.

Measured with immunoSEQ multiplex PCR; TCRdb has only the in-frame clones, and not every one. The table lists about 770,000 clones, about two thirds of them singletons. Per the germline V gene, CDR1 is SGHRS and CDR2 is YFSETQ. The CDR3 spans 16 residues. Trimming took 0 bases from V and 3 from J; bases not matched to a gene: 6. Study-level findings and limits: Some naive CD4 clonotypes, approximately 4.5%, turned up in common across several donors.

This TCR derives from a woman under 40 in good health. The sample taken for sequencing was memory CD4+ T cells sorted from blood. Regarding subset: CD45RA-negative fraction. J is TRBJ2-1 and V is TRBV5-1, with 7 bases identical to TRBD2. The CDR3 loop is CASSLDPGLFYNEQFF. In nucleotides, the CDR3 is TGCGCCAGCAGCTTGGATCCGGGACTATTCTACAATGAGCAGTTCTTC.